The 22 T cell receptor beta chains below come from one sample, sequenced in a study of blood T cell repertoires in COVID-19. Libraries were prepared by immunoSEQ multiplex PCR; TCRdb keeps only in-frame clonotypes and omits some of them. The table has 360,000 or so clones, roughly nine tenths seen once. Sequencing was carried out using peripheral blood. The receptors were sampled from a woman in her sixties or seventies with COVID-19, enrolled during active disease.

This clone was recorded a few times. The rearrangement uses TRBV9 and TRBJ1-6, with D possibly TRBD1 on 6 matching bases. The germline V gene encodes CDR1 SGDLS and CDR2 YYNGEE. V was cut by 7 bases and J by 8 bases, with 19 bases left in between. The CDR3 has 15 residues. CDR3 loop: CASGSSGVSDSPLHF. Here the CDR3 DNA reads TGTGCCAGCGGTTCATCAGGGGTCTCGGATTCACCCCTCCACTTT.

V and J are TRBV24-1 and TRBJ1-6; D remains unclear. The CDR3 spans 19 residues. Trimming cost V 9 bases and J 7 bases, with 30 bases left between them. Germline V gene sequence: CDR1 KGHDR, CDR2 SFDVKD. The CDR3 region has the DNA TGTGCCACCCTCTGGGGAGGTGGACTCCTATTATCGCGGAATTCACCCCTCCACTTT. Translated, it gives CATLWGGGLLLSRNSPLHF.

V usage is TRBV5-1 and J usage is TRBJ2-2; 11 bases match TRBD2. Trimming took 4 bases from V and 5 from J; bases not matched to a gene: 7. The CDR3 sequence is 16 residues long. Germline CDR1 reads SGHRS; CDR2 reads YFSETQ. CDR3 DNA sequence: TGCGCCAGCAGCCTTAGCGGGGGGGCCGGTACCGGGGAGCTGTTTTTT. Translated: CASSLSGGAGTGELFF.

CDR3 region: CASSYSSASTDTQYF. In nucleotides, the CDR3 is TGTGCCAGCAGTTACTCCAGCGCATCCACAGATACGCAGTATTTT. V and J are TRBV6-2 or TRBV6-3 and TRBJ2-3; D ambiguous. Trimming took 0 bases from V and 2 from J, leaving 9 bases between them. The CDR3 loop spans 15 amino acids. The germline V gene encodes CDR1 MNHEY and CDR2 SVGEGT.

The J gene is TRBJ1-2, the V gene TRBV9, with D possibly matching TRBD1 (6 bases). CDR3 length: 15 amino acids. Germline V gene sequence: CDR1 SGDLS, CDR2 YYNGEE. Trimming pared 4 bases from V and 0 bases from J, leaving 13 bases between. In DNA, the CDR3 is TGTGCCAGCAGCCTCCGACAGGCGGCTAACTATGGCTACACCTTC. The encoded protein is CASSLRQAANYGYTF.

The chain links TRBV5-1 to TRBJ1-2, with TRBD1 identical over 8 bases. From germline, CDR1 is SGHRS and CDR2 YFSETQ. V lost 4 bases, J lost 7 bases, and 9 bases stayed unmatched. The CDR3 covers 14 residues. CDR3 region: CASSQADRVGGYTF. As DNA, the CDR3 is TGCGCCAGCAGCCAGGCGGACAGGGTGGGTGGCTACACCTTC. Full variable domain (missing parts from reference TRBV5-1 and TRBJ1-2): KAGVTQTPRYLIKTRGQQVTLSCSPISGHRSVSWYQQTPGQGLQFLFEYFSETQRNKGNFPGRFSGRQFSNSRSEMNVSTLELGDSALYLCASSQADRVGGYTFGSGTRLTVV.

This chain uses TRBV6-6 with TRBJ1-2; D perhaps matches TRBD1 (5 bases). Trimming pared 2 bases from V and 7 bases from J, leaving 8 bases between. The CDR3 length is 12 residues. The germline gives CDR1 MNHNY, CDR2 SVGAGI (reference sequence). Here the CDR3 DNA reads TGTGCCAGCAGTTACCCGGACATTGGCTACACCTTC. Protein product: CASSYPDIGYTF.

This chain joins TRBV7-7 and TRBJ1-1; D not certain. V lost 1 base, J lost 3 bases, and 12 bases lay in between. This CDR3 is built from 15 residues. Germline CDR1 is SSHAT and CDR2 is FNYEAQ (reference sequence). The CDR3 nucleotides read TGTGCCAGCAGCTTAGATCGGCGGCCCTACACTGAAGCTTTCTTT. This gives the protein CASSLDRRPYTEAFF. Full variable domain (missing parts from reference TRBV7-7 and TRBJ1-1): GAGVSQSPRYKVTKRGQDVTLRCDPISSHATLYWYQQALGQGPEFLTYFNYEAQPDKSGLPSDRFSAERPEGSISTLTIQRTEQRDSAMYRCASSLDRRPYTEAFFGQGTRLTVV.

The rearrangement links TRBV7-2 to TRBJ2-1; 11 nucleotides agree with TRBD2. Germline V gene lookup returns CDR1 SGHTA and CDR2 FQGNSA. The CDR3 loop spans 18 amino acids. The V and J ends lost 1 base and 8 bases, in that order; junction bases with no gene match: 13. CDR3 protein: CASSLVATSGGRSDEQFF. CDR3 bases: TGTGCCAGCAGCTTAGTCGCAACTAGCGGGGGAAGGAGCGATGAGCAGTTCTTC.

The J gene is TRBJ1-2, the V gene TRBV12-3 or TRBV12-4; no reliable D call. This CDR3 has 13 residues. The ends were cut back, 2 bases at V and 2 bases at J, with 6 bases in the middle. The CDR3 sequence is CASSLNRNYGYTF. The CDR3 DNA is TGTGCCAGCAGTTTAAACAGAAACTATGGCTACACCTTC.

The chain employs TRBV19 and TRBJ1-1; 7 bases match TRBD1. The CDR3 contains 15 residues. V lost 6 bases, J lost 2 bases, and 9 bases stayed unmatched. Germline-derived CDR1 and CDR2 are LNHDA and SQIVND (reference sequence). CDR3 nucleotides: TGTGCCAGTAGCCGCACAGGGGTCATTAACACTGAAGCTTTCTTT. It is translated as CASSRTGVINTEAFF. The full variable domain, in which reference TRBV19 and TRBJ1-1 provide the parts outside the CDR3, is DGGITQSPKYLFRKEGQNVTLSCEQNLNHDAMYWYRQDPGQGLRLIYYSQIVNDFQKGDIAEGYSVSREKKESFPLTVTSAQKNPTAFYLCASSRTGVINTEAFFGQGTRLTVV.

This rearrangement joins TRBV7-9 to TRBJ1-2, with unresolved D. Trimming shortened V by 0 bases and J by 4 bases, and 6 bases separated the two germline ends. This CDR3 comprises 13 residues. Germline lookup yields CDR1 SEHNR and CDR2 FQNEAQ (reference sequence). CDR3 loop: CASSLATSYGYTF. DNA for the CDR3: TGTGCCAGCAGCTTAGCGACAAGCTATGGCTACACCTTC.

V and J are TRBV5-1 and TRBJ2-4, with a possible D match to TRBD2 (5 bases). Trimming removed 0 bases at V and 9 bases at J, with 13 bases between. The CDR3 spans 14 residues. CDR1 is SGHRS, CDR2 YFSETQ, per germline. Written as DNA, the CDR3 is TGCGCCAGCAGCTTGGAAGGGAGCGTCGGCATTCAGTACTTC. The encoded protein is CASSLEGSVGIQYF.

This chain connects TRBV9 to TRBJ2-3; 8 nucleotides agree with TRBD2. The germline V gene has CDR1 SGDLS and CDR2 YYNGEE. J lost 6 bases, V lost 4 bases, and 7 bases had no gene match. The CDR3 loop spans 14 amino acids. The CDR3 loop is CASSPERGRDTQYF. CDR3 DNA sequence: TGTGCCAGCAGCCCAGAGCGGGGGCGGGATACGCAGTATTTT.

The chain couples TRBV27 to TRBJ1-1, with TRBD1 as a possible D gene (5 bases). V dropped 5 bases and J dropped 1 base, with 23 bases sitting between them. This CDR3 region has 18 residues. In germline, CDR1 is MNHEY, CDR2 SMNVEV (reference sequence). CDR3 residues: CASSPSRWVDGGNTEAFF. CDR3 DNA sequence: TGTGCCAGCAGTCCCTCCCGGTGGGTGGACGGGGGGAACACTGAAGCTTTCTTT.

The chain uses TRBV5-1 and TRBJ2-1, with D unresolved. The CDR3 consists of 13 residues. Germline-derived CDR1 and CDR2 are SGHRS and YFSETQ. The V and J ends lost 0 bases and 9 bases respectively, with 10 bases between them. The CDR3 DNA follows: TGCGCCAGCAGCTTGGGACCGAGGAGTGAGCAGTTCTTC. Translated, it gives CASSLGPRSEQFF.

CDR3 region: CASGTSGAGANVLTF. As DNA, the CDR3 is TGTGCCAGCGGGACTAGCGGGGCTGGGGCCAACGTCCTGACTTTC. V is TRBV27 and J is TRBJ2-6, with 13 bases matching TRBD2. This CDR3 has 15 amino acids. V shed 8 bases and J 2 bases; nucleotides not matched to a gene: 0. Germline V CDR1 and CDR2: MNHEY, SMNVEV (reference sequence). Full variable domain (outside the CDR3, taken from reference TRBV27 and TRBJ2-6): EAQVTQNPRYLITVTGKKLTVTCSQNMNHEYMSWYRQDPGLGLRQIYYSMNVEVTDKGDVPEGYKVSRKEKRNFPLILESPSPNQTSLYFCASGTSGAGANVLTFGAGSRLTVL.

This chain joins TRBV6-5 and TRBJ1-4; the match to TRBD1 covers 10 bases. Germline-derived CDR1 and CDR2 are MNHEY and SVGAGI. After removal of 6 bases from V and 7 bases from J, the junction contained 8 bases not matched to a gene. The CDR3 extends over 15 amino acids. CDR3 amino acids: CASRTDRGRGEKLFF. The CDR3 DNA follows: TGTGCCAGCAGAACCGACAGGGGGCGAGGTGAAAAACTGTTTTTT.

This chain joins TRBV19 and TRBJ2-1; 7 bases are a match to TRBD2. This CDR3 is 16 amino acids long. The ends lost 9 bases at V and 0 bases at J; junction bases unmatched: 11. Germline CDR1 is LNHDA and CDR2 is SQIVND (reference sequence). The CDR3 DNA sequence: TGTGCCAGCCGTCCCCGGGGGGATAGCTCCTACAATGAGCAGTTCTTC. This translates into CASRPRGDSSYNEQFF.

The chain joins TRBV5-1 to TRBJ2-2, with a weak D call TRBD1 (6 bases). Germline V gene data show CDR1 as SGHRS and CDR2 as YFSETQ. The CDR3 runs to 16 residues. The V gene lost 0 bases and the J gene lost 4 bases, with 13 bases spanning the gap. As DNA, the CDR3 is TGCGCCAGCAGCTTGGGTTCCCAGGGGCTCACCGGGGAGCTGTTTTTT. Its translation: CASSLGSQGLTGELFF.

The chain links TRBV18 to TRBJ1-1; the D is unclear. The germline V gene encodes CDR1 KGHSH and CDR2 LQKENI. The CDR3 loop spans 13 amino acids. Trimming took off 4 bases at V and 3 bases at J, with 9 bases between the two ends. In DNA, the CDR3 is TGTGCCAGCTCACACACCGAGGACACTGAAGCTTTCTTT. It yields the protein CASSHTEDTEAFF.

This chain connects TRBV5-4 to TRBJ1-3; D possibly corresponds to TRBD1 (6 bases). Looked up from germline, CDR1 is SGHNT and CDR2 is YYREEE (reference sequence). The CDR3 totals 15 residues. V lost 4 bases to trimming and J lost 2 bases, with 13 bases between them. The CDR3 DNA reads as TGTGCCAGCAGCCGAGGGGGGGAAGCTGGAAACACCATATATTTT. Protein product: CASSRGGEAGNTIYF.